This entry lists 21 T cell receptor beta chains sequenced from one sample in a study of cytomegalovirus exposure and HLA in healthy donors (dated by TCRdb to about 2017). The protocol used for the library was the immunoSEQ multiplex PCR assay. For the multiplex PCR, a mixture combining 60 forward primers for TCR Vbeta segments and 13 reverse primers for TCR Jbeta segments was used. TCRdb's version of the immuneACCESS table is confined to in-frame rearrangements and falls short of the full clone set. An unresolved V gene accounts for under half of the shortfall where checked; the remainder is of unknown origin. For this sample there are roughly 90,000 clones; roughly 82% appear just once. Approximately 3% of the sample comes from the top ten. Sequencing input: PBMCs. The origin of the receptors is a man aged 30-40 years in good health and CMV-seropositive.

The V gene is TRBV28, the J gene TRBJ2-3; D may be TRBD1 (6 bases). The CDR3 is made up of 13 amino acids. V was pared by 7 bases and J by 2 bases, with 10 bases between. The germline V gene has CDR1 MDHEN and CDR2 SYDVKM. The DNA for the CDR3 is TGTGCCAGCACGGGACACCTCACAGATACGCAGTATTTT. It is translated as CASTGHLTDTQYF.

The chain joins TRBV6-6 to TRBJ2-7; 7 nucleotides agree with TRBD2. J was trimmed by 0 bases and V by 7 bases; bases with no gene match: 3. From germline, CDR1 is MNHNY and CDR2 SVGAGI (reference sequence). This CDR3 contains 13 residues. The CDR3 region is CASTAGVSYEQYF. DNA of the CDR3: TGTGCCAGCACCGCGGGGGTCTCCTACGAGCAGTACTTC.

In its sample, this clone was seen once. The CDR3: CASSQWSVVQLGNQPQHF. The DNA of the CDR3 is TGCGCCAGCAGCCAATGGAGCGTCGTGCAATTGGGCAATCAGCCCCAGCATTTT. The chain joins TRBV4-1 to TRBJ1-5; no definite D call. CDR1 and CDR2 from the germline V gene are MGHRA and YSYEKL. The CDR3 runs to 18 residues. Between the trimmed V and J ends, which lost 2 bases and 2 bases, there was a span of 19 bases.

The CDR3 region has the DNA TGTGCCAGCAGCGCCAGGGGATCCTACGAGCAGTACTTC. Translating it yields CASSARGSYEQYF. The gene calls are TRBV11-3 and TRBJ2-7; TRBD1 might be the D (6 bases). Between the trimmed V and J ends, which lost 5 bases and 1 base, there was a span of 9 bases. CDR1 is SGHNT and CDR2 is YENEEA in the germline V gene. The CDR3 consists of 13 residues.

For this clone: One end of the junction is discordant with germline, which a read error may explain. The chain uses TRBV28 and TRBJ1-6; 9 bases agree with TRBD1. The CDR3 spans 13 residues. Per the germline V gene, CDR1 is MDHEN and CDR2 is SYDVKM. CDR3 in amino acids: CASTLTRDRALLF. CDR3 coding DNA: TGTGCCAGCACCTTAACTCGGGACAGGGCTCTACTTTTT.

The chain uses TRBV6-1 and TRBJ2-5; the match to TRBD1 covers 10 bases. The CDR3 spans 18 residues. With V trimmed by 3 bases and J by 7 bases, 17 bases remained unmatched. Germline CDR1 and CDR2: MNHNS and SASEGT. For the CDR3, the DNA is TGTGCCAGCAGTGAGCGGGACAGGGGAGTTGCCAACGTTGGGACCCAGTACTTC. This encodes CASSERDRGVANVGTQYF.

V and J are TRBV7-8 and TRBJ2-7; the match to TRBD1 covers 9 bases. The junction had 16 bases not matched to a gene; V was cut back by 1 base and J by 9 bases. Per the germline V gene, CDR1 is SGHVS and CDR2 is FQNEAQ. CDR3 size: 17 residues. CDR3 loop: CASSLVHGTGPRVGQYF. CDR3 bases: TGTGCCAGCAGCTTAGTACATGGGACAGGGCCTCGAGTAGGGCAGTACTTC.

The chain is built from TRBV2 and TRBJ2-3; a possible D gene is TRBD2 (5 bases). Per the germline V gene, CDR1 is SNHLY and CDR2 is FYNNEI. V lost 2 bases to trimming and J lost 6 bases, with 12 bases between them. The CDR3 consists of 14 residues. This CDR3 reads CASSEWGARDTQYF. For the CDR3, the DNA is TGTGCCAGCAGTGAATGGGGAGCCCGGGATACGCAGTATTTT. The variable domain in full, completed from reference TRBV2 and TRBJ2-3, reads EPEVTQTPSHQVTQMGQEVILRCVPISNHLYFYWYRQILGQKVEFLVSFYNNEISEKSEIFDDQFSVERPDGSNFTLKIRSTKLEDSAMYFCASSEWGARDTQYFGPGTRLTVL.

The chain joins TRBV5-1 to TRBJ1-2; 12 nucleotides agree with TRBD1. From germline, CDR1 is SGHRS and CDR2 YFSETQ. Unmatched junction bases numbered 8, after V lost 1 base and J lost 4 bases. This CDR3 is 17 amino acids long. The CDR3 coding sequence is TGCGCCAGCAGCTTGTCAAAAGGGACAGGGGGCTTCTATGGCTACACCTTC. Its translation is CASSLSKGTGGFYGYTF.

This clone has more than one count but fewer than ten. V and J are TRBV6-1 and TRBJ1-1, with TRBD1 as a possible D gene (6 bases). Per the germline V gene, CDR1 is MNHNS and CDR2 is SASEGT. The CDR3 is 13 amino acids. V shed 1 base and J shed 5 bases, with 8 bases lying between them. The CDR3: CASSEVTGTEAFF. In nucleotides, the CDR3 is TGTGCCAGCAGTGAAGTAACAGGGACTGAAGCTTTCTTT.

The chain employs TRBV28 and TRBJ2-3; 8 nucleotides line up with TRBD1. In germline, CDR1 is MDHEN, CDR2 SYDVKM. The CDR3 loop spans 16 amino acids. The J segment lost 4 bases and the V segment lost 3 bases, leaving 9 bases of the junction unmatched. CDR3 DNA: TGTGCCAGCAGTTTCGGTCCAGGGGGCCGGTCAGATACGCAGTATTTT. Translation: CASSFGPGGRSDTQYF.

This rearrangement joins TRBV4-1 to TRBJ1-1; D remains ambiguous. This CDR3 contains 19 residues. From germline, CDR1 is MGHRA and CDR2 YSYEKL. With 1 base removed from V and 0 bases from J, the gap between germline ends came to 21 bases. Here the CDR3 reads CASSQVGLGVQTMNTEAFF. In nucleotides, the CDR3 is TGCGCCAGCAGCCAAGTCGGACTGGGAGTCCAAACGATGAACACTGAAGCTTTCTTT.

This chain connects TRBV5-6 to TRBJ2-5; possible D gene TRBD2, 5 bases. Gene TRBJ2-7 matches the end of the DNA better, so the J call may be wrong. Germline V lookup: CDR1 SGHDT, CDR2 YYEEEE. The CDR3 consists of 14 residues. The CDR3 reads CASFPDCLEDEQYF. The CDR3 DNA reads as TGTGCCAGCTTCCCGGACTGTCTTGAGGACGAGCAGTACTTC.

For the CDR3, the DNA is TGTGCCAGCTCACCACCTAGTTCAACAGTTAATCAGCCCCAGCATTTT. Its protein is CASSPPSSTVNQPQHF. V and J are TRBV18 and TRBJ1-5; no definite D call. CDR1 and CDR2 from the germline V gene are KGHSH and LQKENI. This CDR3 is 16 amino acids long. Trimming took 0 bases from V and 4 from J, leaving 13 bases between them. Based on the CDR3 plus reference TRBV18 and TRBJ1-5, the full variable domain is NAGVMQNPRHLVRRRGQEARLRCSPMKGHSHVYWYRQLPEEGLKFMVYLQKENIIDESGMPKERFSAEFPKEGPSILRIQQVVRGDSAAYFCASSPPSSTVNQPQHFGDGTRLSIL.

The chain has TRBV5-1 and TRBJ1-2; 10 bases are a match to TRBD1. The germline gives CDR1 SGHRS, CDR2 YFSETQ. The junction had 8 bases not matched to a gene; V was cut back by 3 bases and J by 0 bases. The length of the CDR3 is 17 residues. The CDR3 region has the DNA TGCGCCAGCAGCTATGGACAGGGGGGAGGCTCTAACTATGGCTACACCTTC. Translation gives CASSYGQGGGSNYGYTF.

For the CDR3, the DNA is TGTGCCAGTAGTCCGGTAGCGGGAGCGCCACATGAGCAGTTCTTC. Translated, it gives CASSPVAGAPHEQFF. The chain combines TRBV19 with TRBJ2-1, with 9 bases that match TRBD2. The CDR3 extends over 15 amino acids. V shed 5 bases and J 8 bases; nucleotides not matched to a gene: 10. The germline CDR1 and CDR2 sequences are LNHDA and SQIVND (reference sequence).

V gene TRBV27 combines with J gene TRBJ2-1, with D possibly TRBD2 on 5 matching bases. V was pared by 6 bases and J by 10 bases, with 25 bases between. Germline CDR1 is MNHEY and CDR2 is SMNVEV (reference sequence). This CDR3 has 16 residues. DNA of the CDR3: TGTGCCAGCAGCTATCTCAGCCTAGCAGGCCCTCGGGAGCAGTTCTTC. Translation: CASSYLSLAGPREQFF.

J is TRBJ1-6 and V is TRBV28; no definite D call. CDR3 length equals 13 residues. CDR1 is MDHEN and CDR2 is SYDVKM in the germline V gene. V was clipped by 10 bases and J by 0 bases, with 7 bases between them. The CDR3 loop is CAIGSSYNSPLHF. CDR3 in DNA: TGTGCCATAGGGAGCTCCTATAATTCACCCCTCCACTTT.

This rearrangement joins TRBV27 to TRBJ1-2, with D possibly TRBD1 on 5 matching bases. V was cut by 2 bases and J by 8 bases, with 15 bases left in between. Germline V gene sequence: CDR1 MNHEY, CDR2 SMNVEV (reference sequence). The CDR3 is 14 amino acids. As DNA, the CDR3 is TGTGCCAGCAGTTTAGCCGGCAGGGTGGACGGCTACACCTTC. This sequence encodes CASSLAGRVDGYTF.

The chain has TRBV7-2 and TRBJ2-5; D perhaps matches TRBD2 (7 bases). TRBJ2-7 matches the DNA end more closely, so the J call is doubtful. The germline CDR1 and CDR2 sequences are SGHTA and FQGNSA. The length of the CDR3 is 12 residues. CDR3 sequence reads: CASSLRGGEQYF. Written as DNA, the CDR3 is TGTGCCAGCAGCTTAAGGGGGGGCGAGCAGTACTTC.

This clone occurred a few times. The V and J genes are TRBV28 and TRBJ1-4; 9 bases match TRBD1. The CDR3 sequence is 18 residues long. J lost 2 bases, V lost 6 bases, and 13 bases had no gene match. Germline V gives CDR1 MDHEN, CDR2 SYDVKM. The CDR3, as DNA: TGTGCCAGCAGCACACAGGGGGCATTTTTTGAGACTAATGAAAAACTGTTTTTT. Residues: CASSTQGAFFETNEKLFF.